The 17 T cell receptor beta chains given below trace back to one sample, sequenced in a study of cytomegalovirus exposure and HLA in healthy donors. With 60 Vbeta and 13 Jbeta primers, the PCR was carried out. Assay: immunoSEQ multiplex PCR; the TCRdb copy retains only in-frame clones and omits some. This sample's table reports some 72,000 clones. Sequencing input: PBMCs. These receptor sequences come from a boy younger than 18 in good health and CMV-seronegative.

This rearrangement joins TRBV7-8 to TRBJ1-2, with D perhaps TRBD1 (6 bases). CDR3 size: 14 residues. The germline V and J ends were trimmed by 2 bases and 7 bases, with 14 bases remaining between them. Germline CDR1 reads SGHVS; CDR2 reads FQNEAQ. This CDR3 is CASSLIAGESGYTF. Written as DNA, the CDR3 is TGTGCCAGCAGCTTAATAGCAGGGGAGAGTGGCTACACCTTC.

The chain recombines TRBV4-1 with TRBJ1-2; D is possibly TRBD1 (5 bases). The CDR3 covers 16 residues. Germline V lookup: CDR1 MGHRA, CDR2 YSYEKL. Trimming cost V 3 bases and J 8 bases, with 22 bases left between them. The CDR3 sequence is CASSHPSEAGLGGYTF. The DNA of the CDR3 is TGCGCCAGCAGCCATCCATCTGAGGCGGGGCTGGGGGGCTACACCTTC.

The chain recombines TRBV30 with TRBJ2-1; 9 bases line up with TRBD1. This CDR3 contains 16 residues. Losses at the gene ends were 2 bases for V and 5 bases for J; bases not matched to a gene: 10. The V gene's germline CDR1 is GTSNPN and CDR2 SVGIG (reference sequence). The CDR3 sequence is CAWSRPGTGSDNEQFF. The CDR3, as DNA: TGTGCCTGGAGTCGTCCCGGGACAGGGTCCGACAATGAGCAGTTCTTC.

The rearrangement joins TRBV6-1 to TRBJ1-2; 7 nucleotides align to TRBD1. The CDR3 sequence is 12 residues long. The V and J ends lost 7 bases and 4 bases, in that order; junction bases with no gene match: 3. Germline CDR1 and CDR2: MNHNS and SASEGT. The DNA of the CDR3 is TGTGCCAGCACCGGGACAGCCTATGGCTACACCTTC. It translates to CASTGTAYGYTF.

This rearrangement joins TRBV5-4 to TRBJ2-7; the D gene is possibly TRBD1 (5 bases). V was pared by 4 bases and J by 11 bases, with 19 bases between. Germline loops: CDR1 SGHNT, CDR2 YYREEE (reference sequence). The CDR3 contains 13 residues. The CDR3 protein is CASSPRQGRGEYF. CDR3 nucleotide sequence: TGTGCCAGCAGCCCTCGGCAGGGCCGAGGAGAGTACTTC.

The CDR3: CASSARGTGGFSRNQPQHF. The CDR3 bases are TGTGCCAGCAGTGCCCGAGGGACAGGGGGCTTCAGTCGCAATCAGCCCCAGCATTTT. This chain uses TRBV6-1 with TRBJ1-5, with 12 positions matching TRBD1. Germline trimming cut 4 bases from V and 2 bases from J; bases unmatched to any gene: 12. This CDR3 contains 19 residues. Per germline, CDR1 MNHNS and CDR2 SASEGT.

The chain employs TRBV7-9 and TRBJ1-2; maybe TRBD1 (6 bases). CDR1 SEHNR and CDR2 FQNEAQ come from the germline V gene (reference sequence). Trimming shortened V by 5 bases and J by 5 bases, and 18 bases separated the two germline ends. The CDR3 is 15 amino acids. The CDR3 coding sequence is TGTGCCAGCAGCGATGGTCCGGTCAGGGGTTATGGCTACACCTTC. Translation gives CASSDGPVRGYGYTF.

The rearrangement links TRBV19 to TRBJ1-1; D might be TRBD1 (6 bases). The V and J ends lost 6 bases and 4 bases respectively, with 12 bases between them. CDR3 length equals 13 residues. The germline V gene has CDR1 LNHDA and CDR2 SQIVND (reference sequence). CDR3: CASRPGQTTEAFF. The CDR3 DNA is TGTGCCAGTAGACCCGGACAGACCACTGAAGCTTTCTTT.

V usage is TRBV4-2 and J usage is TRBJ2-5; D possibly corresponds to TRBD2 (6 bases). The CDR3 runs 16 residues. Germline V CDR1 and CDR2: LGHNA, YNFKEQ. V was shortened by 0 bases and J by 0 bases, with 11 bases between the two germline ends. CDR3 coding DNA: TGTGCCAGCAGCCAAGATCCAGCGGGCAACCAAGAGACCCAGTACTTC. Residues: CASSQDPAGNQETQYF.

The chain recombines TRBV14 with TRBJ1-6, with TRBD1 identical over 7 bases. The V gene's germline CDR1 is SGHDN and CDR2 FVKESK. The CDR3 consists of 14 residues. With 3 bases clipped from V and 7 bases from J, the junction kept 3 bases outside the gene matches. CDR3 sequence (DNA): TGTGCCAGCAGCCAGGGACAGCGCAATTCACCCCTCCACTTT. It codes for CASSQGQRNSPLHF.

The V gene is TRBV4-1, the J gene TRBJ2-5; D possibly corresponds to TRBD1 (5 bases). TRBJ2-7 explains the end of the DNA better; the J call may be wrong. The germline gives CDR1 MGHRA, CDR2 YSYEKL. The CDR3 spans 15 residues. CDR3 sequence (DNA): TGCGCCAGCAGCCAAGAGAAGGACACCTTCTACGAGCAGTACTTC. Its protein is CASSQEKDTFYEQYF.

The chain combines TRBV19 with TRBJ2-3; TRBD2 matches at 11 bases. V shed 9 bases and J 4 bases; nucleotides not matched to a gene: 6. CDR1 is LNHDA and CDR2 is SQIVND in the germline V gene (reference sequence). This CDR3 has 14 residues. The CDR3 DNA reads as TGTGCCAGCGGGATAGCGGGAGGGGCAGATACGCAGTATTTT. Translated: CASGIAGGADTQYF.

V gene TRBV4-1 combines with J gene TRBJ1-1; no firm D call. Trimming shortened V by 4 bases and J by 4 bases, and 13 bases separated the two germline ends. The length of the CDR3 is 14 residues. Germline loops: CDR1 MGHRA, CDR2 YSYEKL. CDR3 in amino acids: CASSLNPSGTEAFF. DNA for the CDR3: TGCGCCAGCAGCCTGAACCCCTCGGGCACTGAAGCTTTCTTT.

V and J are TRBV30 and TRBJ1-1; maybe TRBD1 (6 bases). V was pared by 0 bases and J by 2 bases, with 16 bases between. Germline CDR1 and CDR2: GTSNPN and SVGIG (reference sequence). The CDR3 sequence is 16 residues long. The CDR3 protein is CAWSVRGSFTNTEAFF. The CDR3 coding sequence is TGTGCCTGGAGTGTAAGGGGGAGTTTTACAAACACTGAAGCTTTCTTT.

A remark on this clone: The junction does not match germline at one end; this may be a read error. The chain carries TRBV30 and TRBJ2-7, with 8 bases aligning to TRBD1. Germline CDR1 reads GTSNPN; CDR2 reads SVGIG (reference sequence). The CDR3 is made up of 15 amino acids. The CDR3 is CAGSYLRAGGNEQYF. CDR3 nucleotide sequence: TGTGCCGGGAGTTATTTGAGGGCAGGGGGCAACGAGCAGTACTTC. The full variable domain, with the rest looked up from reference TRBV30 and TRBJ2-7, is SQTIHQWPATLVQPVGSPLSLECTVEGTSNPNLYWYRQAAGRGLQLLFYSVGIGQISSEVPQNLSASRPQDRQFILSSKKLLLSDSGFYLCAGSYLRAGGNEQYFGPGTRLTVT.

The chain has TRBV7-9 and TRBJ1-4; 9 bases map to TRBD1. V shed 4 bases, J shed 4 bases, and the junction held 1 base outside the gene matches. Germline CDR1 and CDR2: SEHNR and FQNEAQ (reference sequence). This CDR3 contains 14 residues. CDR3 loop: CASSSTGGNEKLFF. The CDR3 nucleotides read TGTGCCAGCAGCTCGACAGGGGGTAATGAAAAACTGTTTTTT. Full variable domain (outside the CDR3, taken from reference TRBV7-9 and TRBJ1-4): DTGVSQNPRHKITKRGQNVTFRCDPISEHNRLYWYRQTLGQGPEFLTYFQNEAQLEKSRLLSDRFSAERPKGSFSTLEIQRTEQGDSAMYLCASSSTGGNEKLFFGSGTQLSVL.

The chain combines TRBV15 with TRBJ2-7; 8 bases match TRBD1. Per the germline V gene, CDR1 is LNHNV and CDR2 is YYDKDF (reference sequence). With V trimmed by 5 bases and J by 2 bases, 5 bases remained unmatched. The CDR3 has 14 residues. The CDR3 DNA sequence: TGTGCCACCAGCCGGGACAGGCCCACCTACGAGCAGTACTTC. This encodes CATSRDRPTYEQYF.